The present entry profiles one T cell receptor beta chain with its context. Its target antigen remains unknown. No base quality information exists; no much larger clone differs at one position. Library creation used 5' RACE. Sequencing relied on an Illumina HiSeq 2500. A second PCR of about 7 to 12 cycles was run with a J-beta primer mix and a sample-barcoded 5' primer. A unique molecular identifier was introduced onto each TCR beta cDNA molecule by a template-switch 5' adaptor carrying 12 random nucleotides. Each sample yielded at least 2.5 million CDR3-containing paired-end reads. All of the RNA was converted into first-strand cDNA using the Mint cDNA synthesis kit, with a TRBC-specific oligonucleotide serving as the primer. All cDNA was treated with uracil-DNA glycosylase and then went through a first 18-cycle PCR with the universal primers M1SS and BC2_uni_R. In the source study's methods: For normalization, 1 million high-quality reads were randomly selected from each sample, with every read carrying a distinct molecular identifier. Reads sharing molecular identifiers were discarded rather than binned into consensus sequences. MiTCR, set to a Q25 quality threshold and the strictest error-elimination algorithm, was used for CDR3 identification, clonotype clustering and error correction. A nonparametric unseen species model with Euler transformation was used to estimate lower-bound total TCR beta diversity. Starting from the raw public reads, TCRdb applied fastp trimming at Q25, assembled clones with MiXCR and retained in-frame beta chains. Every entry covers one CDR3 protein and lists the most common genes and DNA from its rows. What appears here as the V and J calls and clone size reflects TCRdb's work, not the paper's. This sample holds about 640,000 distinct CDR3 sequences; 58% were observed only once. Approximately 40% of the sample rests with the top ten.

The roughly 39 donors, aged about 6 to 95 years, were systemically healthy Caucasian individuals from Russia. Approximately 9.3 milliliters of peripheral blood were collected from each donor into EDTA-treated Vacutainer tubes. PBMCs were isolated by Ficoll-Paque density-gradient centrifugation, with at least 6 million obtained per sample. Total RNA was extracted from PBMCs with Trizol reagent, with at least 6 micrograms obtained per sample. For every donor, an aliquot of PBMCs went through flow cytometry to measure the percentages of naive CD45RAhigh/CD27high T cells. This record comes from a study of blood T cells in healthy people across ages (dated by TCRdb to between 2015 and 2016). With regard to the full study: In model experiments, template switching captured about one uniquely barcoded TCR beta cDNA molecule for every two T cells. Using the same blood draw, the study looked at two additional independent replicas of 1 million unique cDNA reads for two donors, one aged 18 to 30 and the other aged 80 or older. Donors were grouped into four age groups: young (average approximately 15 years), middle-aged (around 39), aged (about 60) and long-lived (82). Donors of different ages were randomly distributed across sequencing lanes to avoid experimental bias. The study measured age-related changes in TCR beta repertoire diversity using deep sequencing normalized with unique cDNA molecular identifiers.

Spanning cysteine to phenylalanine, the CDR3 consists of 14 amino acids. CDR3 DNA only is kept here, 42 bases in frame from base 1. V sheds 6 bases and J sheds 5 bases, leaving 18 bases between their ends. Taken from the germline V gene, the CDR1 and CDR2 loops are SQVTM and ANQGSEA. Beyond this particular receptor, the publication reports: Estimates of total diversity based on one million sequenced T cells were regarded as lower bounds and as underestimates. Conclusive comparison of naive and antigen-experienced compartments was prevented by the profiling of bulk unsorted PBMCs. Compared with the aged group, more naive CD4+ T cells, fewer expanded clones and increased TCR diversity were shown by the long-lived group, suggesting age selection. There was a strong correlation between observed TCR beta diversity and the percentage of naive T cells measured by flow cytometry. The CMV infection status of donors was not known, potentially confounding age-related changes in expanded clonotypes. Observed TCR beta diversity per million T cells fell roughly linearly with age, and a significant reduction was already apparent by age around 40.

The chain uses TRBV29-1 and TRBJ2-3; the D element might be TRBD1 or TRBD2, as each aligns at 6 bases. This TCR was sampled from a man in his sixties in good health. Sequenced: blood. The CDR3 reads CSVVDGGHGDTQYF. The nucleotide sequence is given as TGCAGCGTCGTGGACGGGGGACATGGAGATACGCAGTATTTT.